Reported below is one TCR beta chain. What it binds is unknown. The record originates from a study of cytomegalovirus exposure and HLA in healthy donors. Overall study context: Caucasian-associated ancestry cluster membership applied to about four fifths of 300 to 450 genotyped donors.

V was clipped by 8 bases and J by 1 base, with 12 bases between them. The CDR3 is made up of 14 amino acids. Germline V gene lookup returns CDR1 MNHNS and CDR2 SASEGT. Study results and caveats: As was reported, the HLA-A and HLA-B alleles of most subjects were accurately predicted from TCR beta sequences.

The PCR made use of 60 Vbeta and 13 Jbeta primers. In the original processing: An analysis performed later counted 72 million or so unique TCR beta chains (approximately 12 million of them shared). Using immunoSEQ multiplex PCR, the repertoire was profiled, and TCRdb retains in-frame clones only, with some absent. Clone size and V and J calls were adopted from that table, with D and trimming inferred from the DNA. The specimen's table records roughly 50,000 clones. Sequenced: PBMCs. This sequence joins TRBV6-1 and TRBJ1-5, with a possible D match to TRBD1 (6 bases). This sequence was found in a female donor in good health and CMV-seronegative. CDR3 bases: TGTGCCAGCCAGTTCACAGGGAGCAATCAGCCCCAGCATTTT. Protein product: CASQFTGSNQPQHF.